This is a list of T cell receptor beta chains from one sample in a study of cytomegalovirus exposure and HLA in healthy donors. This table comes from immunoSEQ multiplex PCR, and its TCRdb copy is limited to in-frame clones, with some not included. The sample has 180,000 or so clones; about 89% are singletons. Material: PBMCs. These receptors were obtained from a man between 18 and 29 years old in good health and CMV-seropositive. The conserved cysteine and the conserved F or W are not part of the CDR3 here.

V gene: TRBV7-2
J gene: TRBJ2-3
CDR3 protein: ASSTRLAGFTDTQY

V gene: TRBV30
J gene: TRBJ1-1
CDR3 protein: AWSGPGNTEAF

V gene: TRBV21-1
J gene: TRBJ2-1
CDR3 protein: ASSKGGTSGNEQF

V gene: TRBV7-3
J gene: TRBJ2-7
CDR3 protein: ASSFRDRVDTSSYEQY

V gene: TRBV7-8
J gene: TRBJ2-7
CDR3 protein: ASSLAHRETYEQY

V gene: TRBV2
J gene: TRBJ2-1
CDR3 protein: ASTTRQGWGEQF

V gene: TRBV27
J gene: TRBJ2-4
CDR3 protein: ASSLSGGKGNIQY

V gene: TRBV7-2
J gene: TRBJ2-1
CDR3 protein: ASGTGGYNEQF

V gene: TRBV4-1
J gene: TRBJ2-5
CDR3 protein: ASSQDDGTSDRTQY

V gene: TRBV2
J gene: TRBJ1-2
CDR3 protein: ASSWGGADGYT

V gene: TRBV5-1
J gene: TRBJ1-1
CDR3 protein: ASRLGGTEAF

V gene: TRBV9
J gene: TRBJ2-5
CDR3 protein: ASSVNSGGAETQY

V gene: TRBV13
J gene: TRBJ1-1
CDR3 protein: ASSLGGQGLENTEAF

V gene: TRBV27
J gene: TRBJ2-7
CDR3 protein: ASSRYGRMSYEQY

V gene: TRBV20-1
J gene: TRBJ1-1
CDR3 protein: SARVGAEAF

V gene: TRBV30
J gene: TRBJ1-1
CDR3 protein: GGGLNTEAF

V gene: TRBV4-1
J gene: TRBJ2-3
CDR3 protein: ASSQVGADTDTQY

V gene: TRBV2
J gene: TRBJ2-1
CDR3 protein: ASSLGTGTYNEQF

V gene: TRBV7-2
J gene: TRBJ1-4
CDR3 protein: ASSDGAASRRKLF

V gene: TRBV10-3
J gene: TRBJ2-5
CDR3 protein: AISPTRSQETQY

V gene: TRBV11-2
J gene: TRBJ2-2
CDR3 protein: ASSLGLAGELF

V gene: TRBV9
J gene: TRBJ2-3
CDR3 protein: ASSVGGGASSNTQY

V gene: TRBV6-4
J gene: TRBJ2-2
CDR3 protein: ASSDSGQNTGELF

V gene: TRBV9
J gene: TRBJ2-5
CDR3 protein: ASSVGGGAFETQY

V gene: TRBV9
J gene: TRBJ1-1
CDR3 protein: ASSLTGTGGAF

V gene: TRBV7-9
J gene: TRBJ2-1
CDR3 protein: ASSLVLAGYTEQF

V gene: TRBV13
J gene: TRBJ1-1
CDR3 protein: ASSILNRNQAF

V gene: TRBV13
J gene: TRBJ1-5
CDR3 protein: ASSYRPSNQPQH

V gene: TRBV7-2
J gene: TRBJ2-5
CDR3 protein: ASHPLDQETQY

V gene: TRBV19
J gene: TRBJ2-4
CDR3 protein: ASSIVDSGVIAKNIQY

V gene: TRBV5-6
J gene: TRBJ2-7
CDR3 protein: ASSSGLVYEQY

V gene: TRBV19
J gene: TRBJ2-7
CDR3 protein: ASSGQVNSYEQY

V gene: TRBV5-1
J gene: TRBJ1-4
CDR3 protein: ASSFDTGDEKLF

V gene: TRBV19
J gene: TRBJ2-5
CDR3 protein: ASRRRLAGGGETQY

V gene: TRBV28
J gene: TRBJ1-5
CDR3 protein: ASRFPGSKFQPQH

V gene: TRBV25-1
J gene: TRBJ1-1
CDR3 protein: ASSPWDREGLETEAF

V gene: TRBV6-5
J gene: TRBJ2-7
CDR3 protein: ASSSSKGGEQY

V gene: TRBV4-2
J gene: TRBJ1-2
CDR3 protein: ASSQDMRARDGGYT

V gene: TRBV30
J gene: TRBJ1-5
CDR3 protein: AWSLTENQPQH